A single T cell receptor (beta chain) is shown here with its context. Its antigen is unidentified. Clones were sequenced by immunoSEQ multiplex PCR, and TCRdb holds only the in-frame ones, with some missing. This table holds more than 9,000 clones, 80% to 90% found once. The source of the sample is a study of blood T cell dynamics during melanoma immunotherapy. For the study at large: First-line therapy was either pembrolizumab or nivolumab with ipilimumab for metastatic melanoma. Study-level points and caveats: It remained unknown if the driving T cell clones were melanoma-specific.

Time point in this sample: week 3, after first cycle of checkpoint inhibitor. Prior systemic cancer therapy, immunosuppressant use and other active malignancies excluded patients. With 6 bases clipped from V and 0 bases from J, the junction kept 2 bases outside the gene matches. CDR3 length: 15 amino acids. Germline CDR1 is MNHEY and CDR2 is SVGAGI. This receptor was identified in a human donor with melanoma. The sequencing used blood, collected from a patient treated with checkpoint blockade. The chain has TRBV6-5 and TRBJ2-1, with 10 bases lining up with TRBD2. CDR3 sequence (DNA): TGTGCCAGCAGCCCTAGCGGGGGCTCCTACAATGAGCAGTTCTTC. This gives the protein CASSPSGGSYNEQFF.